The T cell receptor (beta chain) described here comes from a study of T cell responses to AZD1222 COVID-19 vaccine. Sequencing used immunoSEQ multiplex PCR; TCRdb keeps in-frame clones, though not all of them. This table has tens of thousands of clones, 88% appearing once. On this clone: Its target is not known.

The CDR3 spans 17 residues. After removal of 3 bases from V and 0 bases from J, the junction contained 10 bases not matched to a gene. From germline, CDR1 is LNHDA and CDR2 SQIVND (reference sequence). Findings and limits, study-wide: Per reports, nearly half of all spike-specific TCRs target regions that are unmutated in variants.

The receptor was derived from an adult who received the AZD1222 COVID-19 vaccine. The sequencing here drew on peripheral blood, taken 28 days after the second AZD1222 dose. The chain couples TRBV19 to TRBJ2-5; 7 positions match TRBD1. The CDR3 sequence is CASSIPIAQGYQETQYF. For the CDR3, the DNA is TGTGCCAGTAGTATTCCCATAGCACAGGGGTACCAAGAGACCCAGTACTTC.